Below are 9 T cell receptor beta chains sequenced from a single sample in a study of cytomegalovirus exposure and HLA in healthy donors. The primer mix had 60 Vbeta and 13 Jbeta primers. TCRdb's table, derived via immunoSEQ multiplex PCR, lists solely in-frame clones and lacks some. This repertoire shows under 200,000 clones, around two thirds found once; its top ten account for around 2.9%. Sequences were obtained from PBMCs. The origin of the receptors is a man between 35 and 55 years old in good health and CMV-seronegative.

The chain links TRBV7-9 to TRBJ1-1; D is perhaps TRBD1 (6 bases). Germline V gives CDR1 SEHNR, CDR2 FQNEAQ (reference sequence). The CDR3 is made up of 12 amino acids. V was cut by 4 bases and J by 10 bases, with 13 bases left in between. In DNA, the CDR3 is TGTGCCAGCAGCTCAGGGTTAGGGGGAGCTTTCTTT. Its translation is CASSSGLGGAFF.

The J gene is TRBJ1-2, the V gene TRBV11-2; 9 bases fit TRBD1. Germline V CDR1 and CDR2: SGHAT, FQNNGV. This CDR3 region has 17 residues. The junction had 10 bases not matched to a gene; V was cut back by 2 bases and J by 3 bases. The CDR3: CASSLPTWTGEDYGYTF. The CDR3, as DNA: TGTGCCAGCAGCTTACCTACCTGGACAGGGGAGGACTATGGCTACACCTTC.

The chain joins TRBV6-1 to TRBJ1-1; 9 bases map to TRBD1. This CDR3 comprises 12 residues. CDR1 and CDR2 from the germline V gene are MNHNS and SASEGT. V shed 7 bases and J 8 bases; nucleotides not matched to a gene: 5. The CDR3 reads CASTGTGTEAFF. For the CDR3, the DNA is TGTGCCAGCACAGGGACAGGGACAGAAGCTTTCTTT.

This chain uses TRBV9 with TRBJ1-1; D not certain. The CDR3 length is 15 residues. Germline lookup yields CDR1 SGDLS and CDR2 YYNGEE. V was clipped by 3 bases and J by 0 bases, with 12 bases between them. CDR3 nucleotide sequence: TGTGCCAGCAGCGACGCAGGCAACATGAACACTGAAGCTTTCTTT. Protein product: CASSDAGNMNTEAFF.

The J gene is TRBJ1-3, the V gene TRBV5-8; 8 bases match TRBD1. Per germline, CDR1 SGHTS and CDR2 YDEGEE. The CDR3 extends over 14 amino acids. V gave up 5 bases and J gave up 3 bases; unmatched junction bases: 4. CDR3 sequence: CASRDRAGGNTIYF. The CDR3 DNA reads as TGTGCCAGCAGGGACAGGGCAGGTGGAAACACCATATATTTT.

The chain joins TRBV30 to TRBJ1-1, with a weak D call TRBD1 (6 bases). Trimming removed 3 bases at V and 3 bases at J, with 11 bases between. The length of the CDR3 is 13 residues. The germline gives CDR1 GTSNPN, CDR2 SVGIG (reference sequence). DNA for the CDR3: TGTGCCTGGAGCGAGGGGACATACACTGAAGCTTTCTTT. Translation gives CAWSEGTYTEAFF.

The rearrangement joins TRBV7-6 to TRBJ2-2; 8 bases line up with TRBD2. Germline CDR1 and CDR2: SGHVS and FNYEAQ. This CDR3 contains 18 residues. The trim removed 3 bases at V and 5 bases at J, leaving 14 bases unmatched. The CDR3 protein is CASSFVLASGGPTGELFF. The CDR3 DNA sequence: TGTGCCAGCAGCTTTGTCCTAGCGTCGGGAGGGCCGACCGGGGAGCTGTTTTTT. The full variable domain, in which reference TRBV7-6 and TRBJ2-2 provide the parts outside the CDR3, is GAGVSQSPRYKVTKRGQDVALRCDPISGHVSLYWYRQALGQGPEFLTYFNYEAQQDKSGLPNDRFSAERPEGSISTLTIQRTEQRDSAMYRCASSFVLASGGPTGELFFGEGSRLTVL.

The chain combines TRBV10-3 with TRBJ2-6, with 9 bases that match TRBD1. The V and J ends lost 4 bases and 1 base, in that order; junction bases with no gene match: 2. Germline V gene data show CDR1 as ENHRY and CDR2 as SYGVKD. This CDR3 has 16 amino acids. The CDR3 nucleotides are TGTGCCATCAGTGGGACAGGGGAATCTGGGGCCAACGTCCTGACTTTC. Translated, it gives CAISGTGESGANVLTF.

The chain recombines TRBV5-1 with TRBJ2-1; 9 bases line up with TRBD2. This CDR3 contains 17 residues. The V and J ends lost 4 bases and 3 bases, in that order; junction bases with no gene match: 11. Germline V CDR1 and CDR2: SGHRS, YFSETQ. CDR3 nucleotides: TGCGCCAGCAGCCTGGGACTAGCCGGGACCCTCTACAATGAGCAGTTCTTC. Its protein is CASSLGLAGTLYNEQFF.